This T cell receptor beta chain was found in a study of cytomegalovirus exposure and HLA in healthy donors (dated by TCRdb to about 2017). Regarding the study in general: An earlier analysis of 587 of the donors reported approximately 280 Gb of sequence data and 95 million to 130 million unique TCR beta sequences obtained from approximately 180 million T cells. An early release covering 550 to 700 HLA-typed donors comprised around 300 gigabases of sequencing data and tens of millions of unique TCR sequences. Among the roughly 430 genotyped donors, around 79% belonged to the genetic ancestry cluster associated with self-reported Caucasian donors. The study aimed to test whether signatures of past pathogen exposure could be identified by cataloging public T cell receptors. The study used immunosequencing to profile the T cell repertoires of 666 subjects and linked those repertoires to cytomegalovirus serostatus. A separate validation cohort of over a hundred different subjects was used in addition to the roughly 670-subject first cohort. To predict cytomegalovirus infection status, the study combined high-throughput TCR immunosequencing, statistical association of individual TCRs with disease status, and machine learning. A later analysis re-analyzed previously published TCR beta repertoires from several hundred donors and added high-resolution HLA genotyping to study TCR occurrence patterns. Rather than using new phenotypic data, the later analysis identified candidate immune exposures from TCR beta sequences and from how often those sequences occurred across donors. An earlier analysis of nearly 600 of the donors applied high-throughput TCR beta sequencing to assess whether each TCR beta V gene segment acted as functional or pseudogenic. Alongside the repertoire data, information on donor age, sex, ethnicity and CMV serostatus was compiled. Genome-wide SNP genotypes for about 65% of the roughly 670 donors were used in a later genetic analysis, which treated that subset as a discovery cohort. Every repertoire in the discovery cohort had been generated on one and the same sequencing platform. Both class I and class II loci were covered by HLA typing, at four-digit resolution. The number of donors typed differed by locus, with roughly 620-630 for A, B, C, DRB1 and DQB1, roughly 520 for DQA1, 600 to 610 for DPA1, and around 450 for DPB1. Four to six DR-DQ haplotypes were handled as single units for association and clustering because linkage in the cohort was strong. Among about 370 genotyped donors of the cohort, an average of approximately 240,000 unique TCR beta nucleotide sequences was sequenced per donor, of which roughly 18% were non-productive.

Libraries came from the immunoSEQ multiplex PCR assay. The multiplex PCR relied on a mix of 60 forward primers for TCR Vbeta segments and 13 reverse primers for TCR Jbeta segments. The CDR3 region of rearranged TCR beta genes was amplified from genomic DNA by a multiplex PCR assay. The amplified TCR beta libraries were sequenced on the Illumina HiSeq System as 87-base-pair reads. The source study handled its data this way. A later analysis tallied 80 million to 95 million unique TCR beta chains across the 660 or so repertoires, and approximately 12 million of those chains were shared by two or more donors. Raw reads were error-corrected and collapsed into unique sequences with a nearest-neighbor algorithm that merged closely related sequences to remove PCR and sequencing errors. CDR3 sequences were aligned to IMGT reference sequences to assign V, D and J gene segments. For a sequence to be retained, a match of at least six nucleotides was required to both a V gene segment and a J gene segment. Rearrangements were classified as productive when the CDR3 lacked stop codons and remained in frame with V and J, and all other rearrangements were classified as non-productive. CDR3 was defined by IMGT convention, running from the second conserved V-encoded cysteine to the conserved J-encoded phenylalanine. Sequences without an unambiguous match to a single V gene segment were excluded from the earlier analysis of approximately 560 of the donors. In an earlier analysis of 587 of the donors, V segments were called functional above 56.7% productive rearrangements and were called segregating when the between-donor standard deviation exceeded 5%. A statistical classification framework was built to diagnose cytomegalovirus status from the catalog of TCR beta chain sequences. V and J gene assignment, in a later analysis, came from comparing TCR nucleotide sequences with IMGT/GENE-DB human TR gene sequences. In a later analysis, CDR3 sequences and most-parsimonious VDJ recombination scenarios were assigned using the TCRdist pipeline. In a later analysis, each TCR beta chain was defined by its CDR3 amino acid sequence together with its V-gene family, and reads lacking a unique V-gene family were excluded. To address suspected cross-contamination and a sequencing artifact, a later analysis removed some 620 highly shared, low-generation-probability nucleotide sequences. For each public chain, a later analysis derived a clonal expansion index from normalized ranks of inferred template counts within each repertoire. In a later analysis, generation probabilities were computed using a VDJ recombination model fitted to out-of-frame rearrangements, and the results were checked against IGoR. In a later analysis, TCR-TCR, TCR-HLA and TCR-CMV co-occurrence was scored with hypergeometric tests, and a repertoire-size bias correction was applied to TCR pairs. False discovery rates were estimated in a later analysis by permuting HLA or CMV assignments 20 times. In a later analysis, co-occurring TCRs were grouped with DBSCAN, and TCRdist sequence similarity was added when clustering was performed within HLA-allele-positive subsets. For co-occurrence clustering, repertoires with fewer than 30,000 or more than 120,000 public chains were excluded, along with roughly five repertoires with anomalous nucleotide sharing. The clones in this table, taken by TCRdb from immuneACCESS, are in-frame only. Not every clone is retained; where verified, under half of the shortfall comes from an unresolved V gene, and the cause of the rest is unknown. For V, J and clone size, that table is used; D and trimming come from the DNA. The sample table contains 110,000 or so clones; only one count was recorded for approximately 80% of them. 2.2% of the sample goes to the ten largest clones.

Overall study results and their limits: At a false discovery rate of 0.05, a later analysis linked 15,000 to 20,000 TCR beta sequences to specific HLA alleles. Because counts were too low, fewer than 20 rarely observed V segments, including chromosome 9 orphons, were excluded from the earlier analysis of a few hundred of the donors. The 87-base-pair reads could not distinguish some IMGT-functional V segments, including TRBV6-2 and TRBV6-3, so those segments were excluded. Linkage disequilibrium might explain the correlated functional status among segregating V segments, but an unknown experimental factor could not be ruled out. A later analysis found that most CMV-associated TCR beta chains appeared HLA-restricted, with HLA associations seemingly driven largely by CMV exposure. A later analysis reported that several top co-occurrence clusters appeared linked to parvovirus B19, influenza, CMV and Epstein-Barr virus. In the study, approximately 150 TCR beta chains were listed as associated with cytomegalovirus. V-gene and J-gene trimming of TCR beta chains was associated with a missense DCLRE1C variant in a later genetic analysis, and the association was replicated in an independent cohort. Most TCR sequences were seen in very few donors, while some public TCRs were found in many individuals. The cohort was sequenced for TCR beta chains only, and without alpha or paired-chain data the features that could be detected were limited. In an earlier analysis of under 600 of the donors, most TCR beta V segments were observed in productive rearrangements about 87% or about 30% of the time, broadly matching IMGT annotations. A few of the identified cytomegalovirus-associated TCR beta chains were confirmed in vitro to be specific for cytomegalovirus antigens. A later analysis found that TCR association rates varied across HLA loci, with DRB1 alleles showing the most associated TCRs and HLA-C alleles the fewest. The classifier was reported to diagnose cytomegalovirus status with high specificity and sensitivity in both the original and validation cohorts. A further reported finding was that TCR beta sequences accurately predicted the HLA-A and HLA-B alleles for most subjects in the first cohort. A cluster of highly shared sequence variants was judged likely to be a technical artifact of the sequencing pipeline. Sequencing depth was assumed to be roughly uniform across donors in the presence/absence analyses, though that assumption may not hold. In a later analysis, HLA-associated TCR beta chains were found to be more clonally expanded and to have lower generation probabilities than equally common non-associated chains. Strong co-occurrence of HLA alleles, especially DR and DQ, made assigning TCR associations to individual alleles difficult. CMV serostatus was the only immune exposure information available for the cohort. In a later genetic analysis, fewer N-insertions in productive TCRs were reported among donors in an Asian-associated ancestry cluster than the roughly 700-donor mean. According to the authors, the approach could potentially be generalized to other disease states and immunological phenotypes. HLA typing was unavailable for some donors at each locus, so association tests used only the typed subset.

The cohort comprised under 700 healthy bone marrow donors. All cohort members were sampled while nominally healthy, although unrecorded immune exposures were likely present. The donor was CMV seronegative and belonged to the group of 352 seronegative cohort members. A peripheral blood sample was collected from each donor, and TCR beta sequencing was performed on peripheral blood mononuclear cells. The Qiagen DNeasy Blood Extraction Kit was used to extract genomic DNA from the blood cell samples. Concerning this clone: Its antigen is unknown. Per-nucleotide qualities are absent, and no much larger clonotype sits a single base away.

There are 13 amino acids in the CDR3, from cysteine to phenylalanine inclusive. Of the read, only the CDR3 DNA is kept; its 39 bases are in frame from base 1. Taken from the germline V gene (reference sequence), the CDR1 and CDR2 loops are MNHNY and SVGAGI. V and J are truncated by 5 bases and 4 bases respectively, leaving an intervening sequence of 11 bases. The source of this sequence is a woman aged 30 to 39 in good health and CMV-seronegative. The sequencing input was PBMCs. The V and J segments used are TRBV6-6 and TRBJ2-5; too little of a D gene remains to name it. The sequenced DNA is TGTGCCAGCAGTGACTGGCAATCAGAGACCCAGTACTTC. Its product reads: CASSDWQSETQYF.